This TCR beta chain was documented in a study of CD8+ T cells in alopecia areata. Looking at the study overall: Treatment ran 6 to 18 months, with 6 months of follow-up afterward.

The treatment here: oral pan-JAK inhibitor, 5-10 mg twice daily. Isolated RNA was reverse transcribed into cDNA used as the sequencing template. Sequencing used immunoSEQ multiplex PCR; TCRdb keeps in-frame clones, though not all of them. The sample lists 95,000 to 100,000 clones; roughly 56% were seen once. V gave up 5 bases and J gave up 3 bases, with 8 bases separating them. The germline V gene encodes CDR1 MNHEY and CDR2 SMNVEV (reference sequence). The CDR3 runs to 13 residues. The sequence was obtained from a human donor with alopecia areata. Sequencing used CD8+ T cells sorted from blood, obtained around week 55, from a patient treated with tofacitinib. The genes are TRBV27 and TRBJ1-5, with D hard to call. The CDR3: CASSAGVNQPQHF. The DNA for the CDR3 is TGTGCCAGCAGTGCCGGGGTCAATCAGCCCCAGCATTTT.